The 22 T cell receptor beta chains listed next were all sequenced from one sample in a study of cytomegalovirus exposure and HLA in healthy donors (dated 2017 in TCRdb). Library method: the immunoSEQ multiplex PCR assay. For the multiplex PCR, a mixture combining 60 forward primers for TCR Vbeta segments and 13 reverse primers for TCR Jbeta segments was used. TCRdb carries this immuneACCESS record with in-frame sequences only. Its versions omit some clonotypes, under half of them owing to an unresolved V gene in the studies checked, with the rest unexplained. The sample has 75,000 to 100,000 clones on record, roughly 79% of them singletons. Clones ranked in the top ten supply 12% to 15% of the sample. Sequencing was performed on PBMCs. These receptors originate from a woman in her sixties or seventies in good health and CMV-seropositive.

The CDR3 loop is CATSSRSSSGNTIYF. As DNA, the CDR3 is TGTGCCACCAGCAGCCGGTCGAGCTCTGGAAACACCATATATTTT. The rearrangement links TRBV15 to TRBJ1-3; D is undetermined. There are 15 residues in the CDR3. Germline V gene data show CDR1 as LNHNV and CDR2 as YYDKDF (reference sequence). Trimming removed 3 bases at V and 0 bases at J, with 9 bases between.

There are a few counts of this clone. The rearrangement joins TRBV11-3 to TRBJ1-1; possibly TRBD1 for D (6 bases). CDR1 is SGHNT, CDR2 YENEEA, per germline. The V gene lost 6 bases and the J gene lost 1 base, with 12 bases spanning the gap. The CDR3 sequence is 14 residues long. The DNA of the CDR3 is TGTGCCAGCAGTTCCCAGGGGCCGAACACTGAAGCTTTCTTT. Its translation is CASSSQGPNTEAFF.

J is TRBJ2-1 and V is TRBV27; 10 bases map to TRBD2. Germline V gives CDR1 MNHEY, CDR2 SMNVEV (reference sequence). Unmatched junction bases numbered 21, after V lost 9 bases and J lost 7 bases. This CDR3 has 18 amino acids. The CDR3 DNA reads as TGTGCCAGTCGAGGGGCTAGCGGGAGTTGGGGGTCGTGGAATGAGCAGTTCTTC. Translating it yields CASRGASGSWGSWNEQFF.

This chain connects TRBV10-3 to TRBJ2-3, with TRBD1 matching 8 bases. Per the germline V gene, CDR1 is ENHRY and CDR2 is SYGVKD. The CDR3 consists of 15 residues. The V gene end was trimmed by 2 bases and the J gene end by 4 bases; junction bases not matched to a gene: 5. The CDR3 DNA is TGTGCCATCAGTGAGGGACAGGGAGGCGCAGATACGCAGTATTTT. It codes for CAISEGQGGADTQYF.

Worth noting for this clone: In the same sample, other DNA sequences code for this CDR3. V gene TRBV5-1 combines with J gene TRBJ2-2; TRBD1 agrees at 7 bases. Germline V gene sequence: CDR1 SGHRS, CDR2 YFSETQ. The CDR3 consists of 16 residues. V shed 0 bases and J 1 base; nucleotides not matched to a gene: 3. The CDR3 reads CASSLGGTVNTGELFF. CDR3 DNA: TGCGCCAGCAGCTTGGGGGGGACAGTGAACACCGGGGAGCTGTTTTTT.

The chain employs TRBV7-9 and TRBJ2-3; 16 bases are shared with TRBD2. V was pared by 5 bases and J by 9 bases, with 5 bases of the junction left unmatched. Germline CDR1 and CDR2: SEHNR and FQNEAQ (reference sequence). The CDR3 covers 15 residues. The chain's CDR3 is CASSIGTSGRGTQYF. The CDR3 bases are TGTGCCAGCAGCATTGGGACTAGCGGGAGGGGCACGCAGTATTTT.

The rearrangement joins TRBV9 to TRBJ1-6; 8 bases align to TRBD1. Germline trimming cut 3 bases from V and 0 bases from J; bases unmatched to any gene: 2. Germline CDR1 and CDR2: SGDLS and YYNGEE. The CDR3 consists of 16 residues. The CDR3 here is CASSAGQGSYNSPLHF. The CDR3 coding sequence is TGTGCCAGCAGCGCAGGACAGGGCTCCTATAATTCACCCCTCCACTTT.

This clone is medium-sized by share. Mismatch with germline at one junction end may stem from a read error. The chain carries TRBV19 and TRBJ2-5, with no clear D. The CDR3 sequence is 11 residues long. Per the germline V gene, CDR1 is LNHDA and CDR2 is SQIVND (reference sequence). The CDR3 reads CASSLDVTQYF. The CDR3 bases are TGTGCCAGTAGTCTAGACGTCACCCAGTACTTC.

This clone was counted a few times. The germline gene is not matched at one end of the junction; a read error may be the cause. The chain joins TRBV10-2 to TRBJ1-5; 8 bases line up with TRBD1. From germline, CDR1 is WSHSY and CDR2 SAAADI. The CDR3 length is 14 residues. The CDR3 reads CASSEPGGKQPQHF. CDR3 DNA sequence: TGCGCCAGCAGTGAGCCAGGGGGCAAACAGCCCCAGCATTTT.

V gene TRBV5-1 combines with J gene TRBJ2-5, with 8 positions matching TRBD1. Losses at the gene ends were 0 bases for V and 4 bases for J; bases not matched to a gene: 8. The germline CDR1 and CDR2 sequences are SGHRS and YFSETQ. This CDR3 region has 16 residues. The CDR3 here is CASSLGVQGDGETQYF. The DNA of the CDR3 is TGCGCCAGCAGCTTGGGGGTACAGGGGGATGGAGAGACCCAGTACTTC.

For the CDR3, the DNA is TGTGCCAGCAGCCCTGATCAGCCCCAGCATTTT. Translation: CASSPDQPQHF. The chain has TRBV28 and TRBJ1-5, with D unresolved. Trimming removed 6 bases from V and 5 bases from J, with 5 bases in between. The CDR3 sequence is 11 residues long. CDR1 MDHEN and CDR2 SYDVKM come from the germline V gene.

The chain uses TRBV28 and TRBJ1-2; D remains ambiguous. V was clipped by 6 bases and J by 4 bases, with 9 bases between them. CDR1 is MDHEN, CDR2 SYDVKM, per germline. CDR3 size: 12 residues. The CDR3 loop is CASRPYVYGYTF. The CDR3 region has the DNA TGTGCCAGCAGACCCTACGTCTATGGCTACACCTTC.

The rearrangement uses TRBV19 and TRBJ1-2; 7 bases agree with TRBD1. Germline trimming cut 5 bases from V and 0 bases from J; bases unmatched to any gene: 6. Germline V gives CDR1 LNHDA, CDR2 SQIVND (reference sequence). The CDR3 runs to 15 residues. CDR3 sequence (DNA): TGTGCCAGTAGTGGAGACAGGGCCGCTAACTATGGCTACACCTTC. Its translation is CASSGDRAANYGYTF.

This chain links TRBV5-1 with TRBJ2-2; D is unclear. This CDR3 is built from 13 residues. Trimming removed 3 bases at V and 4 bases at J, with 7 bases between. CDR1 SGHRS and CDR2 YFSETQ come from the germline V gene. CDR3 region: CASSSHVTGELFF. The CDR3 coding sequence is TGCGCCAGCAGCTCCCATGTCACCGGGGAGCTGTTTTTT.

The chain carries TRBV28 and TRBJ1-1, with TRBD1 as a possible D gene (6 bases). Germline V CDR1 and CDR2: MDHEN, SYDVKM. V was cut by 7 bases and J by 1 base, with 10 bases left in between. The CDR3 contains 13 residues. As DNA, the CDR3 is TGTGCCAGCAAAGGGACACCGAACACTGAAGCTTTCTTT. Residues: CASKGTPNTEAFF.

For the CDR3, the DNA is TGTGCCAGCAGTTTAGCTAGCGGCAGCACAGATACGCAGTATTTT. It specifies CASSLASGSTDTQYF. The chain carries TRBV28 and TRBJ2-3; the match to TRBD2 covers 7 bases. The CDR3 contains 15 residues. The V segment lost 2 bases and the J segment 0 bases; nucleotides outside the gene matches: 2. Germline V gene lookup returns CDR1 MDHEN and CDR2 SYDVKM.

The CDR3 bases are TGTGCCAGCAGGGTCGCTAGCGGGAGGGCAGGAGCCGGGGAGCTGTTTTTT. Protein: CASRVASGRAGAGELFF. The J gene is TRBJ2-2, the V gene TRBV2; 12 nucleotides match TRBD2. Germline V gives CDR1 SNHLY, CDR2 FYNNEI. Trimming cost V 6 bases and J 6 bases; bases outside gene matches: 11. This CDR3 contains 17 residues. The complete variable domain, with remaining parts taken from reference TRBV2 and TRBJ2-2, reads EPEVTQTPSHQVTQMGQEVILRCVPISNHLYFYWYRQILGQKVEFLVSFYNNEISEKSEIFDDQFSVERPDGSNFTLKIRSTKLEDSAMYFCASRVASGRAGAGELFFGEGSRLTVL.

The chain links TRBV2 to TRBJ2-2; a possible D gene is TRBD1 (5 bases). This CDR3 spans 14 amino acids. Germline CDR1 is SNHLY and CDR2 is FYNNEI. Trimming cost V 8 bases and J 0 bases, with 10 bases left between them. Here the CDR3 reads CASSRQSNTGELFF. The CDR3 DNA sequence: TGTGCCAGCTCACGACAGTCGAACACCGGGGAGCTGTTTTTT.

The CDR3 region has the DNA TGTGCCAGCAGTACCAGACTAGGGAACAATGAGCAGTTCTTC. It codes for CASSTRLGNNEQFF. V is TRBV6-6 and J is TRBJ2-1; possibly TRBD2 for D (6 bases). In germline, CDR1 is MNHNY, CDR2 SVGAGI (reference sequence). V lost 5 bases and J lost 5, with 13 bases in between. This CDR3 is 14 amino acids long.

The genes are TRBV5-1 and TRBJ2-7, with 7 bases identical to TRBD1. The CDR3 has 16 residues. CDR1 SGHRS and CDR2 YFSETQ come from the germline V gene. V lost 5 bases and J lost 0; bases outside the gene matches: 11. CDR3 sequence (DNA): TGCGCCAGCAGTTTTCTCCCGGGACAGAGCTCCTACGAGCAGTACTTC. It yields the protein CASSFLPGQSSYEQYF.

This clone has only a few counts. The chain employs TRBV4-2 and TRBJ1-6; D is possibly TRBD1 (6 bases). Germline loops: CDR1 LGHNA, CDR2 YNFKEQ. The CDR3 covers 14 residues. V was trimmed by 5 bases and J by 7 bases, leaving 12 bases between them. CDR3 amino acids: CASSSDSENSPLHF. DNA for the CDR3: TGTGCCAGCAGCTCGGACAGCGAGAATTCACCCCTCCACTTT.

This chain joins TRBV6-6 and TRBJ2-1, with D possibly matching TRBD2 (6 bases). With 0 bases removed from V and 14 bases from J, the gap between germline ends came to 11 bases. The CDR3 contains 12 residues. Germline V CDR1 and CDR2: MNHNY, SVGAGI (reference sequence). This chain's CDR3 is CASSYSEWEEFF. The CDR3, as DNA: TGTGCCAGCAGTTACTCGGAATGGGAGGAGTTCTTC.